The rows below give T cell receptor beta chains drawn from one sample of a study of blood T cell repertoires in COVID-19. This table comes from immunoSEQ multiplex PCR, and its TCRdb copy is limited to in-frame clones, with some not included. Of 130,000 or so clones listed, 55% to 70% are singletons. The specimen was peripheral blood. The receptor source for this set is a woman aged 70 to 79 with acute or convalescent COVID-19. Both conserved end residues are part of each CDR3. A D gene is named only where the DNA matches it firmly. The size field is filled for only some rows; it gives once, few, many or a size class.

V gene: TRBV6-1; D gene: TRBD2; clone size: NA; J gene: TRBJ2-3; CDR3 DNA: TGTGCCAGCAGTGAAGCGGCCGGGGGGGGCGGGTTCACAGATACGCAGTATTTT; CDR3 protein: CASSEAAGGGGFTDTQYF
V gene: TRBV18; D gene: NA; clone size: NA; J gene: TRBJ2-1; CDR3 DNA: TGTGCCAGCTCACCCCAGGGGGGCCATTACAATGAGCAGTTCTTC; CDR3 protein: CASSPQGGHYNEQFF
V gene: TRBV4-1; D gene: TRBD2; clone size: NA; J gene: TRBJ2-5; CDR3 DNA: TGCGCCAGCAGCCCCAGAATGACTAGCGGGAGGGCCGGGGAGACCCAGTACTTC; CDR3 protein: CASSPRMTSGRAGETQYF
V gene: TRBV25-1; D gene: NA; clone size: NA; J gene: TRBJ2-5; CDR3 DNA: TGTGCCAGCAGTGAACCCGGGACTCAAAAGCGAGAGACCCAGTACTTC; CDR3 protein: CASSEPGTQKRETQYF
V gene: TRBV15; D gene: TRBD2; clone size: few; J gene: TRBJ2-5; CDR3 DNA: TGTGCCACCACCATTCGTGGGGCTAGCGGGGCCAAAGAGACCCAGTACTTC; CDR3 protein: CATTIRGASGAKETQYF
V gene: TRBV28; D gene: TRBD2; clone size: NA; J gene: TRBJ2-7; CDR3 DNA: TGTGCCAGCAACCGGGGGGTAGGGGAGCAGTACTTC; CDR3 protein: CASNRGVGEQYF
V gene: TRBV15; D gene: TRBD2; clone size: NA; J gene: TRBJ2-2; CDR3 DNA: TGTGCCACCAGCAGAGATCTTAGCGGGTCTTTTGGGGAGCTGTTTTTT; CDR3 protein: CATSRDLSGSFGELFF
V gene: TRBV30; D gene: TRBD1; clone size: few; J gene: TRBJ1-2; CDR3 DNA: TGTGCCTGGGGACAGGGGGCCTGCTATGGCTACACCTTC; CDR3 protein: CAWGQGACYGYTF
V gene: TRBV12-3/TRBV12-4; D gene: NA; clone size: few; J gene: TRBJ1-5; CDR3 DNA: TGTGCCAGCAGTTCACCGGGAAAGCCCCAGCATTTT; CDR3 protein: CASSSPGKPQHF
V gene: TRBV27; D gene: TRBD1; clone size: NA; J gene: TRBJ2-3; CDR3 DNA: TGTGCCAGCAGTTTATCGGCCCTCAGGGGGAGCACAGATACGCAGTATTTT; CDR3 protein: CASSLSALRGSTDTQYF
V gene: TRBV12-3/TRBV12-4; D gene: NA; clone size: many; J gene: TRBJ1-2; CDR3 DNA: TGTGCCAGCAGTTTTGGAGGGGATGGCTACACCTTC; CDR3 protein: CASSFGGDGYTF
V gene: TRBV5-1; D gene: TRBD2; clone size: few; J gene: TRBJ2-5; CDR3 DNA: TGCGCCAGCAGCTTTAGCGGGGGGTTGGAGACCCAGTACTTC; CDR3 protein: CASSFSGGLETQYF
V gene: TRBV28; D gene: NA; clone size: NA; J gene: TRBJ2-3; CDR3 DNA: TGTGCCAGCACCCTCGCGGGGTACACAGATACGCAGTATTTT; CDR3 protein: CASTLAGYTDTQYF
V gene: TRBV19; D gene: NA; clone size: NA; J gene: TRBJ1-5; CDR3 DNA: TGTGCCAGTAGTACCCCTCAGGGTACGGGCAATCAGCCCCAGCATTTT; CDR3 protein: CASSTPQGTGNQPQHF
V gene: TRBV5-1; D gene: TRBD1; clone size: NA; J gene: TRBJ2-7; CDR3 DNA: TGCGCCAGCAGCTTGGGGACAGGCCCCTACGAGCAGTACTTC; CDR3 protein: CASSLGTGPYEQYF
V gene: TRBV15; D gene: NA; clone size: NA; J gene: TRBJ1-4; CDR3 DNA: TGTGCCACCAGCACGTCCTGGGCAAGCAATGAAAAACTGTTTTTT; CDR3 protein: CATSTSWASNEKLFF
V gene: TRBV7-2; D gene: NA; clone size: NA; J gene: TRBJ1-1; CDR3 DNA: TGTGCCAGCAGTTCAACCTCAGGGGCGCCAGGGACTGAAGCTTTCTTT; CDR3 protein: CASSSTSGAPGTEAFF
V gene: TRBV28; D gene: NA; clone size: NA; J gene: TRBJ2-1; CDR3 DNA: TGTGCCAGCAGTCGTGGCAGAAGCTCCTACAATGAGCAGTTCTTC; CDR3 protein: CASSRGRSSYNEQFF
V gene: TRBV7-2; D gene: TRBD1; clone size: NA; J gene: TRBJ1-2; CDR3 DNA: TGTGCCAGCAGTCGGACAGGGGGAGGCTACACCTTC; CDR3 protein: CASSRTGGGYTF
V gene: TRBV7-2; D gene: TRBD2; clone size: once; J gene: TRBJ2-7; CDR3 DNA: TGTGCCAGCAGCCCACAAGGGACTAGCGGGGGGGACAGAGCCTTC; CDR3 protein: CASSPQGTSGGDRAF
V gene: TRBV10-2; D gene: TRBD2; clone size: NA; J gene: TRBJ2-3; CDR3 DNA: TGCGCCAGCAAGCGGGAGGGCCTAACAGATACGCAGTATTTT; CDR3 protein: CASKREGLTDTQYF
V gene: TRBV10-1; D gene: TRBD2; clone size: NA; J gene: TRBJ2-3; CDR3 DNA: TGCGCCAGCACCCTAAAGGAGTCTAGCGGGGGGGCTGGCACAGATACGCAGTATTTT; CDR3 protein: CASTLKESSGGAGTDTQYF
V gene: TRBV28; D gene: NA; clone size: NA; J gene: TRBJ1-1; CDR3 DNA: TGTGCCAGCAGTTTACTTAAGGGGGTGGTTAGCACTGAAGCTTTCTTT; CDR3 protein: CASSLLKGVVSTEAFF
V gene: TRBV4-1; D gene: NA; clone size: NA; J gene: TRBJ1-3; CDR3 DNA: TGCGCCAGCAGCCAGGGACACCCCGTTGGAAACACCATATATTTT; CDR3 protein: CASSQGHPVGNTIYF
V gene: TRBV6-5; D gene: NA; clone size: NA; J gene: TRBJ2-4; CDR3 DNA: TGTGCCAGCAGGGACAGCCTAGCCAAAAACATTCAGTACTTC; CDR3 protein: CASRDSLAKNIQYF
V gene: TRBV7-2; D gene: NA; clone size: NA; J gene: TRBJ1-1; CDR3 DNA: TGTGCCAGCAGCTTAGGGGGGGGGAACACTGAAGCTTTCTTT; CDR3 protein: CASSLGGGNTEAFF
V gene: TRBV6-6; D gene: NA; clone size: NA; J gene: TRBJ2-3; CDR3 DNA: TGTGCCAGCAGTTACAGCCTGGGCGGCACAGATACGCAGTATTTT; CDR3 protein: CASSYSLGGTDTQYF
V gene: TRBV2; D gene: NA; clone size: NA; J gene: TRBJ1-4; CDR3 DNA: TGTGCCAGCAGAATGGGGGGGGTAGATGAAAAACTGTTTTTT; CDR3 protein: CASRMGGVDEKLFF
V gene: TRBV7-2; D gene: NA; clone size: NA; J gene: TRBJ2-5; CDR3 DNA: TGTGCCAGCAGCTTAGAGCCTATACGGGAGACCCAGTACTTC; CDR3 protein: CASSLEPIRETQYF
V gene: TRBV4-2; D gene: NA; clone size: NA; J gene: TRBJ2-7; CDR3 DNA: TGTGCCAGCAGCCAAGGACAGGTAGGCGAGCAGTACTTC; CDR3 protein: CASSQGQVGEQYF
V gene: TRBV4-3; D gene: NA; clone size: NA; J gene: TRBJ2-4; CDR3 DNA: TGCGCCAGCAGCCGAAGCGCGGAAAGCGTAGCCAAAAACATTCAGTACTTC; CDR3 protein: CASSRSAESVAKNIQYF
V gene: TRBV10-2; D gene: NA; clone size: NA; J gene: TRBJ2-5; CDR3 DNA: TGCGCCACCACGGGTAGTCAGAACCAAGAGACCCAGTACTTC; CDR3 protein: CATTGSQNQETQYF
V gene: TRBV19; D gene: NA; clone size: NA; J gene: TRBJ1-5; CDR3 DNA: TGTGCCAGTAGTAGGGGGGGCCCCCTGTATTTT; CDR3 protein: CASSRGGPLYF
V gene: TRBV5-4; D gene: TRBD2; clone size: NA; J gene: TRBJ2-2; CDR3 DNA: TGTGCCAGCAGCGTTAGCGGGAGGGCCACCGGGGAGCTGTTTTTT; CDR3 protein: CASSVSGRATGELFF
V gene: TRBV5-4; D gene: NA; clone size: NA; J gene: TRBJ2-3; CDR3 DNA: TGTGCCAGCAGCTTGGCGGACAACCCGACGCAGTATTTT; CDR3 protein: CASSLADNPTQYF
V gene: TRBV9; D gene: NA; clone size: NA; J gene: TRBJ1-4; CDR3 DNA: TGTGCCAGCAGCCCGCCGGGGGGCGGTGAAAAACTGTTTTTT; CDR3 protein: CASSPPGGGEKLFF
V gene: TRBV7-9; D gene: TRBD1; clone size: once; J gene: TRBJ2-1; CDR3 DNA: TGTGCCAGCAGCTCACAGGGGGCGCGAAGAGGTGAGCAGTTCTTC; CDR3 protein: CASSSQGARRGEQFF
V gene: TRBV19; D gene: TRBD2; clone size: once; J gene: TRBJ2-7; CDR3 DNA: TGTGCCAGTAGTACGTTTAGCGGGTCCTCCTACGAGCAGTACTTC; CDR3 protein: CASSTFSGSSYEQYF
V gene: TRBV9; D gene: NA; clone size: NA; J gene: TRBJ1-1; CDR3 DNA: TGTGCCAGCAGCGTAGAGACAGAGATGAACACTGAAGCTTTCTTT; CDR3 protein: CASSVETEMNTEAFF
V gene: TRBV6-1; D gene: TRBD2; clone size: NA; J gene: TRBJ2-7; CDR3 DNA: TGTGCCAGCACCAGGACTAGCGGCTACGAGCAGTACTTC; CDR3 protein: CASTRTSGYEQYF
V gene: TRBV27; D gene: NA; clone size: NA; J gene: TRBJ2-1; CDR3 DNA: TGTGCCAGCAGTCCCCCAGGGGCTTCCTACAATGAGCAGTTCTTC; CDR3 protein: CASSPPGASYNEQFF
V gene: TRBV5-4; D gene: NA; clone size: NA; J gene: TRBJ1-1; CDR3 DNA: TGTGCCAGCAGCTTTCGTCCGCGCACTGAAGCTTTCTTT; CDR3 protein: CASSFRPRTEAFF
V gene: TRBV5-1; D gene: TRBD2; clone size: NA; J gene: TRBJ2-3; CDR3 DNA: TGCGCCAGCAGCTTGGGGGTGACTAGCGGGTTAGATACGCAGTATTTT; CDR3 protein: CASSLGVTSGLDTQYF
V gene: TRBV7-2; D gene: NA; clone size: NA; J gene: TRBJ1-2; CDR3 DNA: TGTGCCAGCAGCTTCCCGCAAGACAGGAGTTATGGCTACACCTTC; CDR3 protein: CASSFPQDRSYGYTF
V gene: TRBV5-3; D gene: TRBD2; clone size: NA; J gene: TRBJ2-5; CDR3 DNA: TGTGCCAGAAGTCTTAGACTAGCGGGGTACCTAGAGACCCAGTACTTC; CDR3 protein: CARSLRLAGYLETQYF
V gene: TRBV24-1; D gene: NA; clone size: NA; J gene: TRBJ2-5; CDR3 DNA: TGTGCCACCAGTGACCGGGGACAACCCCAAGAGACCCAGTACTTC; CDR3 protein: CATSDRGQPQETQYF
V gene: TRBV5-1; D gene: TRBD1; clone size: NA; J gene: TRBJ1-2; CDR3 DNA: TGCGCCAGCAGCTTGGTCCCAGGGGGCAGCTATGGCTACACCTTC; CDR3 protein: CASSLVPGGSYGYTF
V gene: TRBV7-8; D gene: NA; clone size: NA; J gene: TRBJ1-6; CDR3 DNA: TGTGCCAGCAGCTTAAGCCGCTCCTATAATTCACCCCTCCACTTT; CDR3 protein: CASSLSRSYNSPLHF
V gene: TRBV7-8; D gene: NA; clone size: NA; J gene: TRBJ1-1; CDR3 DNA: TGTGCCAGCAGCTTAGGTGGCCGGGACACTGAAGCTTTCTTT; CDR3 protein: CASSLGGRDTEAFF
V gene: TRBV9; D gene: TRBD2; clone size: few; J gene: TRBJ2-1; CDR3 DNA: TGTGCCAGCAGCGTAGGGCGGGGGGCCAATGAGCAGTTCTTC; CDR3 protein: CASSVGRGANEQFF
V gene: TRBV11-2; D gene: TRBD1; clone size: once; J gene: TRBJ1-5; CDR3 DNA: TGTGCCAGCAGCTTAGGAGACAGGGAGTGGGGTCAGCCCCAGCATTTT; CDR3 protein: CASSLGDREWGQPQHF
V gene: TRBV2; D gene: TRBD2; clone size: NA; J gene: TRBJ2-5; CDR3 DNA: TGTGCCAGCAGTGAACTGCTAGCGGGGGCCCTCCAAGAGACCCAGTACTTC; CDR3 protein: CASSELLAGALQETQYF
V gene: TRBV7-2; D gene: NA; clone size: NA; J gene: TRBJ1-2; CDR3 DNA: TGTGCCAGCAGCCCCCGGACAGACCTTAATGGCTACACCTTC; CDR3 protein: CASSPRTDLNGYTF